What follows are 7 T cell receptor beta chains derived from one specimen sequenced in a study of beta chain features in type 1 diabetes. Whole-study findings and limits: A moderate, significant TCRB CDR3 shortening appeared in type 1 diabetes across four CD4+ subsets.

The antigens for these receptors are not known. Sequenced material consisted of expressed TCRB transcripts (all of the isolated RNA was reverse transcribed). Only in-frame clones appear in the TCRdb table, and some are missing; sequencing was by immunoSEQ multiplex PCR. The data show a few hundred thousand clones, 15% to 20% seen once. The sequenced material came from naive CD4+ T cells from blood. The receptors derive from a man under 40 with type 1 diabetes.

This chain connects TRBV4-3 to TRBJ2-4; TRBD2 agrees at 11 bases. The germline V gene encodes CDR1 LGHNA and CDR2 YSLEER. The CDR3 is 14 residues long. V trimming: 4 bases; J trimming: 10 bases; junction bases outside the gene matches: 6. The CDR3 bases are TGCGCCAGCAGCCTCGGCCTAGCGGGAGGAATTCAGTACTTC. Protein product: CASSLGLAGGIQYF.

The chain couples TRBV27 to TRBJ1-2; D possibly corresponds to TRBD1 (6 bases). This CDR3 is built from 13 residues. V lost 5 bases to trimming and J lost 7 bases, with 14 bases between them. CDR1 is MNHEY and CDR2 is SMNVEV in the germline V gene (reference sequence). For the CDR3, the DNA is TGTGCCAGCAGTAGAACAGGGTTGACTGGCTACACCTTC. It is translated as CASSRTGLTGYTF.

This clone was found a few times. The rearrangement joins TRBV27 to TRBJ2-7; D may correspond to TRBD1 or TRBD2 (5 bases each). V lost 4 bases, J lost 6 bases, and 19 bases lay in between. The CDR3 loop spans 15 amino acids. Looked up from germline, CDR1 is MNHEY and CDR2 is SMNVEV (reference sequence). The CDR3 here is CASSWTWEKEFEQYF. The CDR3 DNA is TGTGCCAGCAGTTGGACATGGGAGAAGGAATTCGAGCAGTACTTC.

V gene TRBV7-2 combines with J gene TRBJ2-7; no definite D call. The CDR3 has 11 amino acids. V was shortened by 3 bases and J by 3 bases, with 3 bases between the two germline ends. The V gene's germline CDR1 is SGHTA and CDR2 FQGNSA. CDR3 residues: CASSFDYEQYF. CDR3 bases: TGTGCCAGCAGCTTCGACTACGAGCAGTACTTC.

The chain is built from TRBV30 and TRBJ1-1, with D possibly TRBD1 on 6 matching bases. The CDR3 runs 14 residues. V shed 0 bases and J shed 11 bases, with 19 bases lying between them. The V gene's germline CDR1 is GTSNPN and CDR2 SVGIG (reference sequence). The CDR3 sequence is CAWSVLWGQGVAFF. The CDR3, as DNA: TGTGCCTGGAGTGTCCTATGGGGGCAGGGCGTCGCTTTCTTT.

The chain employs TRBV10-3 and TRBJ2-2; D is perhaps TRBD1 (6 bases). The CDR3 loop spans 16 amino acids. Germline V gene sequence: CDR1 ENHRY, CDR2 SYGVKD. The ends were cut back, 6 bases at V and 1 base at J, with 15 bases in the middle. Here the CDR3 DNA reads TGTGCCATCAGGTACAGGGAAAGACAGAACACCGGGGAGCTGTTTTTT. It translates to CAIRYRERQNTGELFF.

The chain links TRBV30 to TRBJ2-5, with 9 bases matching TRBD1. The germline CDR1 and CDR2 sequences are GTSNPN and SVGIG (reference sequence). V was pared by 4 bases and J by 2 bases, with 5 bases of the junction left unmatched. The CDR3 has 14 amino acids. The CDR3 bases are TGTGCCTGGAACAGGGGGCGCAGGCAAGAGACCCAGTACTTC. Translating it yields CAWNRGRRQETQYF.